This T cell receptor beta chain was profiled in a study of shared clonotypes between healthy human individuals. Study outcomes and limitations: Clonotypes shared by all four donors outscored non-shared clonotypes in generation probability.

Details on this clone: Antigen specificity is unknown.

V shed 7 bases, J shed 9 bases, and the junction held 10 bases outside the gene matches. The CDR3 totals 13 residues. Germline values: CDR1 SQVTM, CDR2 ANQGSEA. Deep-level settings were used for running the assay. Method: immunoSEQ multiplex PCR; TCRdb's copy keeps in-frame clones and lacks some. Of some 2 million clones listed, about 94% are singletons. Terminally differentiated effector memory CD45RA+ cells were excluded by CCR7 positive selection of CD45RO-negative cells. This receptor was taken from a man aged 18 to 29 in good health. V usage is TRBV29-1 and J usage is TRBJ2-1; TRBD2 agrees at 9 bases. The sequencing input was naive CD8+ T cells sorted from blood. The CDR3 sequence: CSADGLAGSEQFF. The CDR3 DNA is TGCAGCGCAGATGGGCTAGCGGGAAGTGAGCAGTTCTTC.